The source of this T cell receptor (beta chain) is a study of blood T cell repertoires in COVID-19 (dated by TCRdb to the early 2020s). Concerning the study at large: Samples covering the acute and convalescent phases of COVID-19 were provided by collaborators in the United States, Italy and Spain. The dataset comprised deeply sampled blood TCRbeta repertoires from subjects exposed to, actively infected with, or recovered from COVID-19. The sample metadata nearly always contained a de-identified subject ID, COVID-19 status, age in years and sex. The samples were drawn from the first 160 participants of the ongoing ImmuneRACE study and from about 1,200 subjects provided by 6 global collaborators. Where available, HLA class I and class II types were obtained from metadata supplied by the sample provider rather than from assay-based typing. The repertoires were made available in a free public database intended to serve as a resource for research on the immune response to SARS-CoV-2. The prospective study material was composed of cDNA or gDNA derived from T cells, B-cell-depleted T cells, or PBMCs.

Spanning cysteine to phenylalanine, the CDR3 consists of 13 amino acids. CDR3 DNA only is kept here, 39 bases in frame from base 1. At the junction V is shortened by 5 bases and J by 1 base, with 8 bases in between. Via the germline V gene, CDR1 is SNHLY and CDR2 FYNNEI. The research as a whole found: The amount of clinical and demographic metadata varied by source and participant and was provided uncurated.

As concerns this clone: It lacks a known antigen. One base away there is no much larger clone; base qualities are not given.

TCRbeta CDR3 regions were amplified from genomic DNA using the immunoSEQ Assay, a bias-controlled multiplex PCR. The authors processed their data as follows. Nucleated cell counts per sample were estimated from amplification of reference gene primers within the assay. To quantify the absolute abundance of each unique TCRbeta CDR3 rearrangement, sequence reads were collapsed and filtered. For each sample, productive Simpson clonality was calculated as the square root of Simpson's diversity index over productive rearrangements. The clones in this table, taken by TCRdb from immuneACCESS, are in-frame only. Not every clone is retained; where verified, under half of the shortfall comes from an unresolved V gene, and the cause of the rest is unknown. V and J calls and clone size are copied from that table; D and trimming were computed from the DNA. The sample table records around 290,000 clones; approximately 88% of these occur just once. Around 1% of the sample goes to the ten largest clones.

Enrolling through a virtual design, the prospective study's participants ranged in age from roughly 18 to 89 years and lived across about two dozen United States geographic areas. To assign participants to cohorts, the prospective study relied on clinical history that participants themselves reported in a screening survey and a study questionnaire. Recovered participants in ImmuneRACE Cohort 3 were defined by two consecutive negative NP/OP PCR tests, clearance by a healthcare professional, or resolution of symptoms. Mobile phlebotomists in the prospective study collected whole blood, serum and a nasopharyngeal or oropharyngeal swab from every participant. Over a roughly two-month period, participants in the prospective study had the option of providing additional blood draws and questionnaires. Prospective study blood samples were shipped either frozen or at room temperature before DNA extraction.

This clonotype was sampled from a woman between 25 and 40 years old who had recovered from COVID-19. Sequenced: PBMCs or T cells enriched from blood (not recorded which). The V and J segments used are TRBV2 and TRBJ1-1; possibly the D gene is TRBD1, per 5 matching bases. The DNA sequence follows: TGTGCCAGCAGTCCCACAGGGAACACTGAAGCTTTCTTT. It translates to CASSPTGNTEAFF.